This T cell receptor (beta chain) emerged from a study of blood T cell repertoires in COVID-19. The wider study: Some COVID-19 samples were acute and others convalescent; all came from the United States, Italy and Spain. PBMCs, B-cell-depleted T cells, or T cells provided the cDNA or gDNA that made up the material.

Seattle-derived patients entered the study during active infection and were followed longitudinally. This clone was seen only once. Original processing methods: Cell counts per sample came from amplifying reference gene primers. Measured with immunoSEQ multiplex PCR; TCRdb has only the in-frame clones, and not every one. V and J calls and clone size are copied from that table; D and trimming were computed from the DNA. The table records roughly 180,000 clones, more than 80% of them present only once. Germline CDR1 and CDR2: SGHAT and FQDESV (reference sequence). The CDR3 length is 16 residues. Losses at the gene ends were 3 bases for V and 8 bases for J; bases not matched to a gene: 7.

The material sequenced was peripheral blood. This clonotype was obtained from a woman between 40 and 55 years old with COVID-19, enrolled during active disease. The chain is built from TRBV11-1 and TRBJ1-6; 10 bases agree with TRBD1. The CDR3 loop reads CASSFRTGTGDSPLHF. The CDR3 coding sequence is TGTGCCAGCAGCTTCAGAACCGGGACAGGGGATTCACCCCTCCACTTT.